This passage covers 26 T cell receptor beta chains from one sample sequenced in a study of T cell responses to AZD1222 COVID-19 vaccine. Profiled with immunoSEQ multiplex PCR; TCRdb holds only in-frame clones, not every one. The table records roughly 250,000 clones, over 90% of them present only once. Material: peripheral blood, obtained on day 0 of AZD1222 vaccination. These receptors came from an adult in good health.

The CDR3 bases are TGTGCCTGGACTCCCCCGGATAGCGGGAGTAGGCGGGAGCAGTACTTC. This encodes CAWTPPDSGSRREQYF. This chain connects TRBV30 to TRBJ2-7; 9 nucleotides agree with TRBD2. This CDR3 has 16 residues. J gave up 7 bases and V 4 bases, and 17 bases lay outside the gene matches. Germline loops: CDR1 GTSNPN, CDR2 SVGIG (reference sequence).

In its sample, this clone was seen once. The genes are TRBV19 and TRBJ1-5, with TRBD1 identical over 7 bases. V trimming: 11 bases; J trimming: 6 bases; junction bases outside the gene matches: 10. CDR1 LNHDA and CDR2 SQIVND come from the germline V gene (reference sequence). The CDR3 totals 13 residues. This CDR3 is CAGADRAVQPQHF. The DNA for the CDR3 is TGTGCCGGAGCTGACAGGGCGGTTCAGCCCCAGCATTTT. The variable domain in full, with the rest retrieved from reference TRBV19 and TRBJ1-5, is DGGITQSPKYLFRKEGQNVTLSCEQNLNHDAMYWYRQDPGQGLRLIYYSQIVNDFQKGDIAEGYSVSREKKESFPLTVTSAQKNPTAFYLCAGADRAVQPQHFGDGTRLSIL.

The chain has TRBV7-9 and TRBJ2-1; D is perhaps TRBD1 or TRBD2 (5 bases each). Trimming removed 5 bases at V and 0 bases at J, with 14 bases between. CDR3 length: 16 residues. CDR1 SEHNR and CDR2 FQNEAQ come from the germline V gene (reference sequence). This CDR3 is CASSPRGSSSYNEQFF. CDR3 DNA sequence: TGTGCCAGCAGCCCCCGGGGCTCGAGCTCCTACAATGAGCAGTTCTTC.

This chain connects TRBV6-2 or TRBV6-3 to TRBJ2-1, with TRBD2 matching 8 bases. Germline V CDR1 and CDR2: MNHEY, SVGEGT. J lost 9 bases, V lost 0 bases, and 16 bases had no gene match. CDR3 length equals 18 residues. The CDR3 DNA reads TGTGCCAGCAGTTACTCGTCTCGGGGACTAGGGGATGGCGGTGAGCAGTTCTTC. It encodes CASSYSSRGLGDGGEQFF.

This chain's CDR3 is CASTTPHGAFF. Here the CDR3 DNA reads TGTGCCAGTACAACACCCCACGGGGCTTTCTTT. This chain uses TRBV19 with TRBJ1-1; no clear D. V gave up 7 bases and J gave up 11 bases, with 14 bases separating them. CDR3 length: 11 amino acids. Germline V gene lookup returns CDR1 LNHDA and CDR2 SQIVND (reference sequence).

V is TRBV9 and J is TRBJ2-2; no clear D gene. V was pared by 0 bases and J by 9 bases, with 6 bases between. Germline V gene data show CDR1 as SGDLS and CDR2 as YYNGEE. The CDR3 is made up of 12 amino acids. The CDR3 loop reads CASSVVDRELFF. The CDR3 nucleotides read TGTGCCAGCAGCGTAGTTGACAGGGAGCTGTTTTTT. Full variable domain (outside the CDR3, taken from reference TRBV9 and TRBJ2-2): DSGVTQTPKHLITATGQRVTLRCSPRSGDLSVYWYQQSLDQGLQFLIQYYNGEERAKGNILERFSAQQFPDLHSELNLSSLELGDSALYFCASSVVDRELFFGEGSRLTVL.

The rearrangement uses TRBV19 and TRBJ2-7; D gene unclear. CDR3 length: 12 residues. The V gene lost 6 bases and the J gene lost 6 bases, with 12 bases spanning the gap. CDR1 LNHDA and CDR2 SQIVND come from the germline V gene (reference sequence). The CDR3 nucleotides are TGTGCCAGTAGCTTGCTTCGCGGCGAGCAGTACTTC. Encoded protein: CASSLLRGEQYF.

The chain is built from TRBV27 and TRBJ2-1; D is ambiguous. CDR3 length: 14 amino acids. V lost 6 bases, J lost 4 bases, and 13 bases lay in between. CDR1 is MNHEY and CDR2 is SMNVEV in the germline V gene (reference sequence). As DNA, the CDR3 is TGTGCCAGCAGGGATCCGGGCCCATACAATGAGCAGTTCTTC. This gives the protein CASRDPGPYNEQFF.

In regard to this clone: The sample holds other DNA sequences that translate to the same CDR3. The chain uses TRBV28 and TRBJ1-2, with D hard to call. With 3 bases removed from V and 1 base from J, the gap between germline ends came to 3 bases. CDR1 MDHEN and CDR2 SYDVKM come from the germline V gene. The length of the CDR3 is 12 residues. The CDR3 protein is CASSLSNYGYTF. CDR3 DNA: TGTGCCAGCAGTTTGAGTAACTATGGCTACACCTTC.

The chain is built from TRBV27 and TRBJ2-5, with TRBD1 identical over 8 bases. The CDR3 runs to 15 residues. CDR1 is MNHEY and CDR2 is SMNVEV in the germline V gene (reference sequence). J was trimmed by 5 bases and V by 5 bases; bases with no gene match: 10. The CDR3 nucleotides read TGTGCCAGCAGTCCCAGTCAGGGGGCGGAGGAGACCCAGTACTTC. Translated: CASSPSQGAEETQYF.

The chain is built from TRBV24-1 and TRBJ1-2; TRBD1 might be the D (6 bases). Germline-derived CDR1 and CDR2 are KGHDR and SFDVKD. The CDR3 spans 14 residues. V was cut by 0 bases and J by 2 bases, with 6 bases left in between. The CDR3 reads CATSDLTGNYGYTF. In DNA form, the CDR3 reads TGTGCCACCAGTGATTTGACAGGGAACTATGGCTACACCTTC.

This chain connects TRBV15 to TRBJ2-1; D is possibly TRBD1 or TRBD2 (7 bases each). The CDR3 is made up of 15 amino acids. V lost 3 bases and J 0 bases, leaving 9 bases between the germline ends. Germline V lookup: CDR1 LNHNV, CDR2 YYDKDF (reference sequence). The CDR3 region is CATSSRGGSYNEQFF. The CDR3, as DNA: TGTGCCACCAGCAGCAGGGGGGGCTCCTACAATGAGCAGTTCTTC.

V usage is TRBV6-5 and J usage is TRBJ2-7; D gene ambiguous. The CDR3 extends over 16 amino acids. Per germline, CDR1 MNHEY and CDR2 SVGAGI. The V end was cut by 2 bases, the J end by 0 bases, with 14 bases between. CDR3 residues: CASSYLRGSISYEQYF. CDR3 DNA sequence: TGTGCCAGCAGTTACCTACGTGGTTCTATCTCCTACGAGCAGTACTTC.

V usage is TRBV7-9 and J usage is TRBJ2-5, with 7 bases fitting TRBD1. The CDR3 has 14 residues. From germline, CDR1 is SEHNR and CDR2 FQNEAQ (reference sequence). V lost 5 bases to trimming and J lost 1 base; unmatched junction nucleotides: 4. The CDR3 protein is CASSLTGVQETQYF. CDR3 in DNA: TGTGCCAGCAGCCTAACAGGGGTCCAAGAGACCCAGTACTTC.

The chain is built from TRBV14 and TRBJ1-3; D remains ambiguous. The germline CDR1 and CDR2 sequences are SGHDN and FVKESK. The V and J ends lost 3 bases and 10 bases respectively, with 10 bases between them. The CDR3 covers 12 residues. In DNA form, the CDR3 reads TGTGCCAGCAGCCAGCCTCCTGGGACCATATATTTT. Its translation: CASSQPPGTIYF.

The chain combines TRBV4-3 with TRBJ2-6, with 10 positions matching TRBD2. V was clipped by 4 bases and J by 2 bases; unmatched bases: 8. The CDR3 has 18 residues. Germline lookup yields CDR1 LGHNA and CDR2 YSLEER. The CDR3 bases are TGCGCCAGCAGCCCAGATGGAGCGGGAGGGCCTGGGGCCAACGTCCTGACTTTC. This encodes CASSPDGAGGPGANVLTF.

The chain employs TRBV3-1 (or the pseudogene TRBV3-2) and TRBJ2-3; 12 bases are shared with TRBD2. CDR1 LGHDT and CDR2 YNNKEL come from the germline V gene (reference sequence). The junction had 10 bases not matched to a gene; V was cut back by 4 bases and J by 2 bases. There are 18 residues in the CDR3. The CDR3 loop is CASSPDGLAGGYTDTQYF. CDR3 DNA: TGTGCCAGCAGCCCCGACGGGCTAGCGGGGGGGTACACAGATACGCAGTATTTT.

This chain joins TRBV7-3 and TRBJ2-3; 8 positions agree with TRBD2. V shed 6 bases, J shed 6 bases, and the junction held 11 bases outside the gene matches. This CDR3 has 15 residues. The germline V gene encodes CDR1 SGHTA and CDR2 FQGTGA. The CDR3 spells CASSPQGGRSDTQYF. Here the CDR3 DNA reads TGTGCCAGCAGTCCCCAAGGCGGGAGGTCGGATACGCAGTATTTT.

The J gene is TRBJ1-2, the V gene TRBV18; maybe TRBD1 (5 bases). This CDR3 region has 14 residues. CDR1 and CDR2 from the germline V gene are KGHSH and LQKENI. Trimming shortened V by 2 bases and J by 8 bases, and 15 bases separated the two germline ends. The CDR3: CASSPGAGTGGYTF. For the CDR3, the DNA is TGTGCCAGCTCACCAGGGGCAGGCACAGGAGGCTACACCTTC.

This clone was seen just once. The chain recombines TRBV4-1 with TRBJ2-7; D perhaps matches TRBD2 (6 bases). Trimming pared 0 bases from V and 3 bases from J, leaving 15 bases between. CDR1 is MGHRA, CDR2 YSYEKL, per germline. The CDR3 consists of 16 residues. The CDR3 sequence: CASSQDHPGVGYEQYF. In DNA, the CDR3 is TGCGCCAGCAGCCAAGATCATCCGGGGGTGGGCTACGAGCAGTACTTC.

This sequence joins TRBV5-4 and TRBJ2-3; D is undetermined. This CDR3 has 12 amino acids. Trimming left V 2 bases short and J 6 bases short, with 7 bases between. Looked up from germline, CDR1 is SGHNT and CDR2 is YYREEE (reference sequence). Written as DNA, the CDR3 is TGTGCCAGCAGCTTATATCCTGATACGCAGTATTTT. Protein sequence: CASSLYPDTQYF. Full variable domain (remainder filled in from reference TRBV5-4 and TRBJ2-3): ETGVTQSPTHLIKTRGQQVTLRCSSQSGHNTVSWYQQALGQGPQFIFQYYREEENGRGNFPPRFSGLQFPNYSSELNVNALELDDSALYLCASSLYPDTQYFGPGTRLTVL.

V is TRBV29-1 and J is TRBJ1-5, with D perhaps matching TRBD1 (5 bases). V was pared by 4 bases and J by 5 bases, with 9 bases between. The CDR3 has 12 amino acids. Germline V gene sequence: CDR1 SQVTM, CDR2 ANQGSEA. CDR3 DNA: TGCAGCGTTGGTGGAGGGGATCAGCCCCAGCATTTT. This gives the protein CSVGGGDQPQHF.

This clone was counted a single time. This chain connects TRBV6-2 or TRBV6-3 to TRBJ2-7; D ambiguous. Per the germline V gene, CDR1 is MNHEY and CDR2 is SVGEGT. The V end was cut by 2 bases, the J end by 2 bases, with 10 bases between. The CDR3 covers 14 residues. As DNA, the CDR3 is TGTGCCAGCAGTTACACCCCAGAAACCTACGAGCAGTACTTC. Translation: CASSYTPETYEQYF.

Here the CDR3 reads CASSAYRVRANVLTF. DNA of the CDR3: TGTGCCAGCAGTGCATACAGGGTGCGAGCCAACGTCCTGACTTTC. This chain connects TRBV28 to TRBJ2-6; tentative D call: TRBD1 (6 bases). The CDR3 covers 15 residues. V was pared by 5 bases and J by 7 bases, with 15 bases between. The germline CDR1 and CDR2 sequences are MDHEN and SYDVKM.

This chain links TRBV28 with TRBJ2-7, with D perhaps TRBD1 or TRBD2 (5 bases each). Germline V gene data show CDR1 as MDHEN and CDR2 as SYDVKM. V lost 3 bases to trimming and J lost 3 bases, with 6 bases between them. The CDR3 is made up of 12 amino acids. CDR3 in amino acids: CASSLGRYEQYF. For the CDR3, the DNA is TGTGCCAGCAGTTTGGGACGCTACGAGCAGTACTTC.

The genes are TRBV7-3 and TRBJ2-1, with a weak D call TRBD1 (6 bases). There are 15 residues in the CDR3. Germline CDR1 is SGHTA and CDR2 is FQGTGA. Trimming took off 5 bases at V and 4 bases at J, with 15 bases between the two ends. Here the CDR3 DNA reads TGTGCCAGCAGCCCCCGGACAGTTCAATACAATGAGCAGTTCTTC. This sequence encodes CASSPRTVQYNEQFF.